The 29 T cell receptor beta chains reported below all come from one sample, sequenced in a study of blood T cell repertoires in COVID-19. Repertoires were generated with immunoSEQ multiplex PCR, while TCRdb's copy carries only in-frame clones and drops some. The profile covers 430,000 or so clones, with over 75% appearing a single time and over 1.5% taken by the ten largest. The sequencing input was PBMCs or T cells enriched from blood (not recorded which). The receptors were sampled from a woman aged 40-49 years who had recovered from COVID-19.

The rearrangement uses TRBV4-3 and TRBJ1-5; weak D call: TRBD1 (5 bases). This CDR3 is built from 17 residues. CDR1 is LGHNA and CDR2 is YSLEER in the germline V gene. With 4 bases removed from V and 6 bases from J, the gap between germline ends came to 22 bases. The chain's CDR3 is CASSPNLLGTTGQPQHF. CDR3 coding DNA: TGCGCCAGCAGCCCAAACCTATTGGGGACTACTGGTCAGCCCCAGCATTTT.

The count of this clone is one. The genes are TRBV14 and TRBJ1-1; possible D gene TRBD1, 5 bases. Trimming pared 1 base from V and 1 base from J, leaving 13 bases between. This CDR3 has 16 residues. Per the germline V gene, CDR1 is SGHDN and CDR2 is FVKESK. CDR3 coding DNA: TGTGCCAGCAGCCAAGGTTTCGGCAGGGCGAACACTGAAGCTTTCTTT. It translates to CASSQGFGRANTEAFF. The entire variable domain, with the rest obtained from reference TRBV14 and TRBJ1-1, is as follows: EAGVTQFPSHSVIEKGQTVTLRCDPISGHDNLYWYRRVMGKEIKFLLHFVKESKQDESGMPNNRFLAERTGGTYSTLKVQPAELEDSGVYFCASSQGFGRANTEAFFGQGTRLTVV.

This chain uses TRBV2 with TRBJ1-6; weak D call: TRBD1 (5 bases). The CDR3 loop spans 15 amino acids. Trimming shortened V by 6 bases and J by 11 bases, and 20 bases separated the two germline ends. Germline V lookup: CDR1 SNHLY, CDR2 FYNNEI. The CDR3 sequence: CASSDDPGLTAPLHF. The CDR3 DNA is TGTGCCAGCAGCGACGACCCGGGACTCACAGCACCCCTCCACTTT. Full variable domain (rest looked up from reference TRBV2 and TRBJ1-6): EPEVTQTPSHQVTQMGQEVILRCVPISNHLYFYWYRQILGQKVEFLVSFYNNEISEKSEIFDDQFSVERPDGSNFTLKIRSTKLEDSAMYFCASSDDPGLTAPLHFGNGTRLTVT.

The chain links TRBV2 to TRBJ2-6; 9 positions match TRBD1. In germline, CDR1 is SNHLY, CDR2 FYNNEI. V trimming: 6 bases; J trimming: 0 bases; junction bases outside the gene matches: 9. This CDR3 contains 18 residues. In DNA form, the CDR3 reads TGTGCCAGCAGCGTAAATTCGGACAGGGGCTCTGGGGCCAACGTCCTGACTTTC. This gives the protein CASSVNSDRGSGANVLTF.

This sequence joins TRBV7-2 and TRBJ2-7; D possibly corresponds to TRBD1 (6 bases). Germline CDR1 and CDR2: SGHTA and FQGNSA. V lost 5 bases and J lost 2, with 13 bases in between. CDR3 length: 14 amino acids. The CDR3 coding sequence is TGTGCCAGCAGCCCCCAGACAGGACCCTACGAGCAGTACTTC. The encoded protein is CASSPQTGPYEQYF.

The chain is built from TRBV7-9 and TRBJ2-1, with 10 positions matching TRBD2. The CDR3 covers 14 residues. Unmatched junction bases numbered 4, after V lost 7 bases and J lost 4 bases. Looked up from germline, CDR1 is SEHNR and CDR2 is FQNEAQ (reference sequence). The chain's CDR3 is CASKGLADYNEQFF. In nucleotides, the CDR3 is TGTGCCAGCAAAGGACTAGCGGATTACAATGAGCAGTTCTTC.

This chain links TRBV7-9 with TRBJ1-2, with 7 bases fitting TRBD1. Germline trimming cut 5 bases from V and 5 bases from J; bases unmatched to any gene: 8. This CDR3 has 14 amino acids. Germline lookup yields CDR1 SEHNR and CDR2 FQNEAQ (reference sequence). CDR3 protein: CASSAAGGGYGYTF. The CDR3 DNA follows: TGTGCCAGCAGCGCTGCAGGGGGTGGGTATGGCTACACCTTC.

The genes are TRBV7-2 and TRBJ2-5; no clear D gene. Germline assignment: CDR1 SGHTA and CDR2 FQGNSA. There are 13 residues in the CDR3. V gave up 4 bases and J gave up 4 bases, with 10 bases separating them. The CDR3 is CASSSTQAETQYF. For the CDR3, the DNA is TGTGCCAGCAGCTCCACGCAGGCAGAGACCCAGTACTTC.

The chain couples TRBV6-5 to TRBJ2-5, with D possibly matching TRBD2 (5 bases). The CDR3 covers 14 residues. Germline V gene lookup returns CDR1 MNHEY and CDR2 SVGAGI. With 0 bases removed from V and 5 bases from J, the gap between germline ends came to 10 bases. CDR3 nucleotides: TGTGCCAGCAGTTACTCCCCGGGGTTGGAGACCCAGTACTTC. Translation: CASSYSPGLETQYF.

This clone was picked up one time. V usage is TRBV4-1 and J usage is TRBJ1-5; 7 positions agree with TRBD1. Germline V CDR1 and CDR2: MGHRA, YSYEKL. CDR3 length: 15 amino acids. Unmatched junction bases numbered 7, after V lost 1 base and J lost 7 bases. The CDR3 DNA sequence: TGCGCCAGCAGCCAAGTTTACAGGGGAAGACAGCCCCAGCATTTT. Translation gives CASSQVYRGRQPQHF.

V and J are TRBV6-5 and TRBJ1-2; 8 bases are shared with TRBD1. V lost 6 bases, J lost 4 bases, and 10 bases stayed unmatched. CDR1 MNHEY and CDR2 SVGAGI come from the germline V gene. This CDR3 is 15 amino acids long. The CDR3 protein is CASSDPRTGSYGYTF. As DNA, the CDR3 is TGTGCCAGCAGCGACCCTAGGACAGGGAGCTATGGCTACACCTTC.

The rearrangement uses TRBV27 and TRBJ1-1; D not certain. CDR1 and CDR2 from the germline V gene are MNHEY and SMNVEV (reference sequence). The CDR3 contains 13 residues. Deletions cut 5 bases from V and 1 base from J, with 8 bases between. Here the CDR3 reads CASSTQRNTEAFF. The CDR3 DNA reads TGTGCCAGCAGTACGCAGCGGAACACTGAAGCTTTCTTT.

A few counts support this clone. CDR3 in DNA: TGTGCCAGCAGTGAAGCGGGACTAGCGGGAGACGAGCAGTACTTC. It encodes CASSEAGLAGDEQYF. The chain couples TRBV6-1 to TRBJ2-7; 14 bases agree with TRBD2. CDR1 is MNHNS, CDR2 SASEGT, per germline. This CDR3 has 15 amino acids. V was pared by 0 bases and J by 5 bases, with 0 bases of the junction left unmatched.

V gene TRBV24-1 combines with J gene TRBJ1-5; D gene unclear. V lost 1 base and J 7 bases, leaving 7 bases between the germline ends. The CDR3 loop spans 13 amino acids. The germline CDR1 and CDR2 sequences are KGHDR and SFDVKD. The CDR3 DNA sequence: TGTGCCACCAGTGATTTTGATGGCCAGCCCCAGCATTTT. Amino acid sequence: CATSDFDGQPQHF.

The rearrangement links TRBV7-2 to TRBJ1-1, with 9 bases lining up with TRBD1. The germline V gene encodes CDR1 SGHTA and CDR2 FQGNSA. The CDR3 contains 16 residues. After removal of 5 bases from V and 1 base from J, the junction contained 8 bases not matched to a gene. The CDR3 sequence is CASSTRTGATNTEAFF. Here the CDR3 DNA reads TGTGCCAGCAGCACTAGGACAGGGGCGACGAACACTGAAGCTTTCTTT.

J is TRBJ2-7 and V is TRBV7-6; no clear D. Germline lookup yields CDR1 SGHVS and CDR2 FNYEAQ. CDR3 length: 13 residues. V gave up 1 base and J gave up 2 bases, with 6 bases separating them. The CDR3 sequence: CASSLGSPYEQYF. DNA for the CDR3: TGTGCCAGCAGCTTAGGCAGTCCCTACGAGCAGTACTTC.

The chain recombines TRBV10-1 with TRBJ2-7; TRBD1 agrees at 10 bases. The germline V gene encodes CDR1 WNHNN and CDR2 SYGVQD (reference sequence). V shed 4 bases, J shed 7 bases, and the junction held 4 bases outside the gene matches. CDR3 size: 13 residues. The CDR3 protein is CASSVRQGAEQYF. The CDR3 DNA reads TGCGCCAGCAGTGTGAGACAGGGGGCTGAGCAGTACTTC.

This chain connects TRBV11-3 to TRBJ2-1; perhaps TRBD1 as D (6 bases). V was pared by 6 bases and J by 4 bases, with 13 bases between. Germline CDR1 SGHNT, CDR2 YENEEA. The CDR3 sequence is 14 residues long. CDR3 region: CASSEDSVYNEQFF. Written as DNA, the CDR3 is TGTGCCAGCAGTGAGGACAGTGTATACAATGAGCAGTTCTTC.

The chain couples TRBV27 to TRBJ2-3, with 9 bases that match TRBD2. The CDR3 has 16 amino acids. The junction had 2 bases not matched to a gene; V was cut back by 1 base and J by 0 bases. Germline CDR1 and CDR2: MNHEY and SMNVEV (reference sequence). CDR3 region: CASSLFSGGSTDTQYF. The CDR3 bases are TGTGCCAGCAGTTTATTTAGCGGGGGTAGCACAGATACGCAGTATTTT.

This clone was counted between two and nine times. This chain uses TRBV6-5 with TRBJ1-1; 8 nucleotides match TRBD1. V trimming: 4 bases; J trimming: 5 bases; junction bases outside the gene matches: 12. Germline CDR1 and CDR2: MNHEY and SVGAGI. The CDR3 runs 16 residues. CDR3 residues: CASSSRTGPKRTEAFF. CDR3 nucleotides: TGTGCCAGCAGTTCCCGGACAGGGCCGAAACGGACTGAAGCTTTCTTT.

This clone was recorded only once. CDR3 sequence: CASIPAPGATNEKLFF. In DNA form, the CDR3 reads TGTGCCAGCATTCCAGCCCCGGGTGCAACTAATGAAAAACTGTTTTTT. The chain recombines TRBV2 with TRBJ1-4; D unresolved. Germline CDR1 and CDR2: SNHLY and FYNNEI. V lost 7 bases and J lost 0, with 15 bases in between. The CDR3 extends over 16 amino acids.

This clone was recorded once. V is TRBV27 and J is TRBJ2-7; 8 bases map to TRBD2. V lost 4 bases to trimming and J lost 1 base; unmatched junction nucleotides: 9. The germline gives CDR1 MNHEY, CDR2 SMNVEV (reference sequence). The CDR3 is made up of 16 amino acids. The CDR3 DNA reads TGTGCCAGCAGTTCCTCAGCGGGAGAGACTTCCTACGAGCAGTACTTC. Its protein is CASSSSAGETSYEQYF.

The V gene is TRBV5-8, the J gene TRBJ2-5; TRBD1 agrees at 7 bases. V was pared by 3 bases and J by 4 bases, with 9 bases of the junction left unmatched. Germline CDR1 and CDR2: SGHTS and YDEGEE. The CDR3 extends over 15 amino acids. CDR3 protein: CASSSETGMLETQYF. The CDR3 DNA is TGTGCCAGCAGCTCGGAGACAGGGATGTTAGAGACCCAGTACTTC. The variable domain in full, completed from reference TRBV5-8 and TRBJ2-5, reads EAGVTQSPTHLIKTRGQQATLRCSPISGHTSVYWYQQALGLGLQFLLWYDEGEERNRGNFPPRFSGRQFPNYSSELNVNALELEDSALYLCASSSETGMLETQYFGPGTRLLVL.

V gene TRBV5-1 combines with J gene TRBJ2-3; 8 nucleotides line up with TRBD1. Germline V gene lookup returns CDR1 SGHRS and CDR2 YFSETQ. This CDR3 has 15 residues. The J segment lost 2 bases and the V segment lost 5 bases, leaving 7 bases of the junction unmatched. As DNA, the CDR3 is TGCGCCAGCAGTCGAGACAGGGGAGACACAGATACGCAGTATTTT. This encodes CASSRDRGDTDTQYF.

V gene TRBV7-8 combines with J gene TRBJ1-2; TRBD1 aligns across 7 bases. The V gene end was trimmed by 2 bases and the J gene end by 4 bases; junction bases not matched to a gene: 4. Germline V gene lookup returns CDR1 SGHVS and CDR2 FQNEAQ. The CDR3 runs 14 residues. CDR3 sequence reads: CASSLRQGGYGYTF. The CDR3 DNA follows: TGTGCCAGCAGCTTAAGACAGGGTGGCTATGGCTACACCTTC.

J is TRBJ2-1 and V is TRBV6-2 or TRBV6-3; weak D call: TRBD2 (5 bases). The V gene's germline CDR1 is MNHEY and CDR2 SVGEGT. V gave up 4 bases and J gave up 3 bases, with 7 bases separating them. There are 13 residues in the CDR3. The CDR3 spells CASSSRDYNEQFF. CDR3 sequence (DNA): TGTGCCAGCAGTTCCCGGGACTACAATGAGCAGTTCTTC.

The CDR3 DNA reads as TGTGCCAGCAGGGCATCGGTGGAGAGGAACACTGAAGCTTTCTTT. It specifies CASRASVERNTEAFF. V and J are TRBV6-4 and TRBJ1-1; D remains unclear. The CDR3 is 15 residues long. With 6 bases removed from V and 1 base from J, the gap between germline ends came to 15 bases. Germline V gene lookup returns CDR1 MRHNA and CDR2 SNTAGT.

For this clone: Other DNA sequences within the sample encode an identical CDR3. Here the CDR3 reads CSVRTGNYGYTF. The CDR3 nucleotides read TGCAGCGTTAGGACGGGGAACTATGGCTACACCTTC. This chain uses TRBV29-1 with TRBJ1-2; D gene unclear. Trimming took off 5 bases at V and 2 bases at J, with 9 bases between the two ends. Germline V gene sequence: CDR1 SQVTM, CDR2 ANQGSEA. The CDR3 runs 12 residues.

The chain couples TRBV7-9 to TRBJ2-2; the D gene is possibly TRBD2 (6 bases). Germline-derived CDR1 and CDR2 are SEHNR and FQNEAQ (reference sequence). Trimming left V 11 bases short and J 3 bases short, with 19 bases between. This CDR3 is built from 15 residues. Written as DNA, the CDR3 is TGTGCCTCCAGGAGGGGAGAGGGAGACACCGGGGAGCTGTTTTTT. Translation gives CASRRGEGDTGELFF.